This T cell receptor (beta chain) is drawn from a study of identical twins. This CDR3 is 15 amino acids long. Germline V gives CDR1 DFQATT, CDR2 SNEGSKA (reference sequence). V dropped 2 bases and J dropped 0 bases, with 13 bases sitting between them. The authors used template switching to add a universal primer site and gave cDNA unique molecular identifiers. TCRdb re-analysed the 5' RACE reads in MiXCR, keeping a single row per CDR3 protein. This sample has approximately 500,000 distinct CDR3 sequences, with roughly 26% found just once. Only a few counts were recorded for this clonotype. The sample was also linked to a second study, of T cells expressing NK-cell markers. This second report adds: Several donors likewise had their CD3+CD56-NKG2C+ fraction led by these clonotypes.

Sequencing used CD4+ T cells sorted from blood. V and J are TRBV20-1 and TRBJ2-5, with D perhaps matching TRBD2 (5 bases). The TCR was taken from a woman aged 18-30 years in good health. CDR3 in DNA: TGCAGTGCTAGACTTCCGAGGGATCACCAAGAGACCCAGTACTTC. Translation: CSARLPRDHQETQYF.